This TCR beta chain originates from a study of OX40 agonist ivuxolimab in advanced cancers. The overall study: Patients were approximately 80% male with ages roughly 23 to 85, mean roughly 55. Study-wide results and limits: Low normalized T-cell clonal expansion also characterized some of the nonresponders. Expanded clones were, on average, more numerous in CD8+ T cells than in CD4+.

Remarks on this clone: Its target is unknown. Sequence at one end of the junction differs from germline and may be a read error.

Libraries were prepared by immunoSEQ multiplex PCR; TCRdb keeps only in-frame clonotypes and omits some of them. This sample has just under 65,000 clones; roughly 90% occur once, and the top ten carry approximately 1%. Germline V lookup: CDR1 SSHAT, CDR2 FNYEAQ (reference sequence). The CDR3 consists of 15 residues. Autoimmune disease history or systemic immunosuppression barred patients. The source of this sequence is an adult with an advanced solid tumor such as melanoma, head and neck, liver or kidney cancer. The rearrangement joins TRBV7-7 to TRBJ2-5; 7 nucleotides match TRBD1. Sequencing used CD4+ or CD8+ T cells sorted from blood, obtained in a trial of the OX40 agonist ivuxolimab. CDR3 nucleotide sequence: TGTGCTAGCAGCCCGACCAGGGACAGCCAAGAGACCCAGTACTTC. It specifies CASSPTRDSQETQYF.